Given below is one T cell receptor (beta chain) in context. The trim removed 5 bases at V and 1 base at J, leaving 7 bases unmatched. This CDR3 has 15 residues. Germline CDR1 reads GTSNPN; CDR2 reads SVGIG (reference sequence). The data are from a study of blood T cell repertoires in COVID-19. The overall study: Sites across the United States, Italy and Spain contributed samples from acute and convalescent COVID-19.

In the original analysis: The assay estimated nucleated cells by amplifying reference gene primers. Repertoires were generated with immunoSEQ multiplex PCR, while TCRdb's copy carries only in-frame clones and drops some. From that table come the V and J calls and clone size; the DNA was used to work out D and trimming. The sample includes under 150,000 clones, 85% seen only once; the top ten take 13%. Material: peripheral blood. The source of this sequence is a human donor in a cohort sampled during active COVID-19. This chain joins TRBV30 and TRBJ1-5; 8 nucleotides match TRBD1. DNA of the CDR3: TGTGCCTGGGGCTCGCAGGGGGCGAGCAATCAGCCCCAGCATTTT. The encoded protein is CAWGSQGASNQPQHF. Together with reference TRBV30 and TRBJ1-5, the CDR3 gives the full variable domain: SQTIHQWPATLVQPVGSPLSLECTVEGTSNPNLYWYRQAAGRGLQLLFYSVGIGQISSEVPQNLSASRPQDRQFILSSKKLLLSDSGFYLCAWGSQGASNQPQHFGDGTRLSIL.